Listed below are T cell receptor beta chains from one sample, sequenced in a study of blood T cell repertoires in COVID-19. Here immunoSEQ multiplex PCR was the method, and the copy in TCRdb shows in-frame clones only, minus some. The sample gives approximately 340,000 clones, 80% to 90% of which show up once; just under 3% is in the top ten. Specimen: peripheral blood. Receptors originate from a man in his thirties or forties with active or convalescent COVID-19. CDR3s include the opening cysteine and the closing phenylalanine or tryptophan. D genes are given only for firm matches. The size entry is marked missing in some rows and otherwise reads once, few, many or a size class.

V gene	J gene	clone size	D gene	CDR3 length	CDR3 DNA	CDR3 protein
TRBV4-3	TRBJ2-7	once	TRBD2	18	TGCGCCAGCAGCCAAGATCTGACGGGAAGCGGGGGGGACTACGAGCAGTACTTC	CASSQDLTGSGGDYEQYF
TRBV6-6	TRBJ2-7	NA	NA	12	TGTGCCAGCAGTGCGGGCCTTTACGAGCAGTACTTC	CASSAGLYEQYF
TRBV30	TRBJ2-1	NA	NA	15	TGTGCCTGGAGTTCTCCCGGCCGGAGGGACAATGAGCAGTTCTTC	CAWSSPGRRDNEQFF
TRBV7-2	TRBJ1-5	NA	NA	15	TGTGCCAGCAGCCCCCGACAGACTAGCAATCAGCCCCAGCATTTT	CASSPRQTSNQPQHF
TRBV6-5	TRBJ1-4	few	TRBD1	15	TGTGCCAGCAGACCGGACAGGGCAACTAATGAAAAACTGTTTTTT	CASRPDRATNEKLFF
TRBV28	TRBJ1-5	NA	NA	15	TGTGCCAGCAGCCAAAAGATGGGGGGGAATCAGCCCCAGCATTTT	CASSQKMGGNQPQHF
TRBV12-2	TRBJ1-1	NA	NA	10	TGTGCAAGTCGCTCGGAGGGGGGGGTCTTT	CASRSEGGVF
TRBV28	TRBJ2-3	once	TRBD2	15	TGTGCCAGCAAGGGAGCGGGAGAAGGGACAGATACGCAGTATTTT	CASKGAGEGTDTQYF
TRBV18	TRBJ2-7	NA	TRBD1	15	TGTGCCAGCTCACCACAGGGACAGGGCCCCTACGAGCAGTACTTC	CASSPQGQGPYEQYF
TRBV5-1	TRBJ2-7	NA	TRBD1	15	TGCGCCAGCAGCTTTACAGGGGGCTACTCCTACGAGCAGTACTTC	CASSFTGGYSYEQYF
TRBV28	TRBJ2-5	NA	TRBD2	16	TGTGCCAGCAGTTCACCGGGACTAGCGGGAGAAGAGACCCAGTACTTC	CASSSPGLAGEETQYF
TRBV29-1	TRBJ1-1	once	TRBD1	11	TGCAGCGTTGGAGGGGGCCATGAAGCTTTCTTT	CSVGGGHEAFF
TRBV6-5	TRBJ2-7	NA	NA	14	TGTGCCAGCAGTTACTCGGGGACTGCCTACGAGCAGTACTTC	CASSYSGTAYEQYF
TRBV11-3	TRBJ1-1	NA	TRBD1	15	TGTGCCAGCAGCTCCTACAGGGGGCGAGGGACTGAAGCTTTCTTT	CASSSYRGRGTEAFF
TRBV7-8	TRBJ1-4	NA	NA	15	TGTGCCAGCAGCGCGGACCTGGACAACCGGTTACAACTGTTTTTT	CASSADLDNRLQLFF
TRBV30	TRBJ2-7	NA	NA	16	TGTGCCTGGAGTTCTTTGGAGGGAGTAGACCCCTGGGAGCAGTACTTC	CAWSSLEGVDPWEQYF
TRBV27	TRBJ2-1	NA	TRBD2	15	TGTGCCAGCAGTTTTAGCGGGAGGGCCTCCAATGAGCAGTTCTTC	CASSFSGRASNEQFF
TRBV11-1	TRBJ2-1	NA	TRBD2	16	TGTGCCAGCAGCTTAGGTACTAGCGGGGGGTACAATGAGCAGTTCTTC	CASSLGTSGGYNEQFF
TRBV5-4	TRBJ2-7	NA	NA	12	TGTGCCAGCAGCATTGAGAGTCTGGAGCAGTACTTC	CASSIESLEQYF
TRBV30	TRBJ2-3	NA	NA	13	TGTGCACGGACTCGCGGGGTAAAAGATACGCAGTATTTT	CARTRGVKDTQYF
TRBV5-4	TRBJ2-7	NA	NA	16	TGTGCCAGCAGCTTGACCTCAGGGAAAATCTCCTACGAGCAGTACTTC	CASSLTSGKISYEQYF
TRBV4-3	TRBJ2-3	NA	NA	16	TGCGCCAGCAGCCAAGATTACAGGGTGGGCACAGATACGCAGTATTTT	CASSQDYRVGTDTQYF
TRBV11-2	TRBJ2-7	NA	NA	13	TGTGCCAGCAGCTTTGGACAGACCTACGAGCAGTACTTC	CASSFGQTYEQYF
TRBV20-1	TRBJ2-5	NA	TRBD2	16	TGCAGTGCTAGTAAAGGGTTCCTAGCGGGAGGGGAGACCCAGTACTTC	CSASKGFLAGGETQYF
TRBV3-1/TRBV3-2	TRBJ2-1	NA	TRBD1	16	TGTGCCAGCAGCCAAGACCCGACAGGGGGGACCAGGGAGCAGTTCTTC	CASSQDPTGGTREQFF
TRBV6-5	TRBJ1-2	NA	NA	12	TGTGCCAGCAGTCCGGACTCCTATGGCTACACCTTC	CASSPDSYGYTF
TRBV24-1	TRBJ1-6	NA	NA	13	TGTGCCACCAGTGGGGACATCAACTCACCCCTCCACTTT	CATSGDINSPLHF
TRBV4-2	TRBJ1-1	NA	NA	13	TGTGCCAGCAGCCAAGATGGTAGTGTTCGAGCTTTCTTT	CASSQDGSVRAFF
TRBV9	TRBJ2-5	few	TRBD1	14	TGTGCCAGCCCGACAGGGGGATCTATGGAGACCCAGTACTTC	CASPTGGSMETQYF
TRBV11-1	TRBJ2-1	NA	NA	14	TGTGCCAGCACGGGGTGGTACTCCTACAATGAGCAGTTCTTC	CASTGWYSYNEQFF
TRBV9	TRBJ1-4	NA	NA	16	TGTGCCAGCAGCGTCGCCGGGACTTATTATAATGAAAAACTGTTTTTT	CASSVAGTYYNEKLFF
TRBV3-1/TRBV3-2	TRBJ2-1	NA	TRBD2	17	TGTGCCAGCAGCCAGGACCTACTAGCGGGGGGGCTGAATGAGCAGTTCTTC	CASSQDLLAGGLNEQFF
TRBV30	TRBJ1-1	few	NA	13	TGTGCCTGGACGGCAGCAGGGGCCACTGAAGCTTTCTTT	CAWTAAGATEAFF
TRBV3-1/TRBV3-2	TRBJ2-3	NA	NA	17	TGTGCCAGCAGCCAAGATCGGGGTCCCTCTAGCACAGATACGCAGTATTTT	CASSQDRGPSSTDTQYF